This entry features one T cell receptor beta chain sequence. It has no known antigen specificity. No base qualities exist here, and no much larger clone lies one base off it. CDR1 and CDR2 are drawn from the germline V gene (reference sequence): MNHEY, SMNVEV. Its CDR3 holds 17 amino acids, cysteine through phenylalanine. CDR3 DNA is the only sequence kept; it has 51 bases, read in frame from the first base. Trimming removed 5 bases from V and 2 bases from J, leaving 21 bases between the germline ends. One collaborating source in Seattle enrolled patients while the patients were actively infected and followed the patients over time throughout the course of disease. Whole blood was collected in K2EDTA tubes by collaborating institutions according to the institutions' own protocols. For TCRbeta analysis, collaborator samples were shipped as frozen whole blood, as isolated PBMCs, or as DNA extracted from either sample type.

The data were obtained in a study of blood T cell repertoires in COVID-19 (dated by TCRdb to about 2020). For the wider study: Samples from collaborators originated in the United States, Italy and Spain and spanned both the acute and convalescent phases of COVID-19. The material from the prospective study consisted of cDNA or gDNA derived from T cells, B-cell-depleted T cells, or PBMCs. Subjects who had been exposed to COVID-19, were actively infected with it, or had recovered from it provided the deeply sampled blood TCRbeta repertoires that made up the dataset. The repertoires were released in a freely available public database intended as a resource for research on the immune response to SARS-CoV-2. The samples were drawn from the first 160 participants of the ongoing ImmuneRACE study and from 950 to 1,500 subjects provided by 6 global collaborators. The sample metadata nearly always contained a de-identified subject ID, COVID-19 status, age in years and sex. Where available, HLA class I and class II types were obtained from metadata supplied by the sample provider rather than from assay-based typing.

TCRbeta CDR3 regions were amplified from genomic DNA using the immunoSEQ Assay, a bias-controlled multiplex PCR. The published analysis was carried out like this. The number of nucleated cells in each sample was estimated by amplification of reference gene primers within the assay. Sequence reads were collapsed and filtered to measure the absolute abundance of every unique TCRbeta CDR3 rearrangement. For each sample, productive Simpson clonality was calculated as the square root of Simpson's diversity index over productive rearrangements. Drawn from immuneACCESS, this table holds only the in-frame rearrangements with V and J called that TCRdb kept. Clones are partly lost; checked studies trace under half to an unresolved V gene and leave the rest unexplained. That table supplies the V and J calls and clone size; D and trimming were determined from the DNA. The sample includes about 73,000 clones, with approximately 71% observed a single time. The top ten clonotypes cover approximately 2.1% of the sample.

The paper as a whole reports these results and caveats: Clinical and demographic metadata were provided uncurated, with the amount varying by source and participant.

Sequencing input: peripheral blood. The receptor was derived from a man aged 65 to 85 with COVID-19, enrolled during active disease. Recombination joined TRBV27 with TRBJ1-1, with a tentative D gene TRBD1 over 5 matching bases. The nucleotide sequence is TGTGCCAGCAGTATCCGACGGGGGATAGGGGCTAACACTGAAGCTTTCTTT. Protein translation: CASSIRRGIGANTEAFF.